A single sample is the source of the 17 T cell receptor beta chains below, sequenced in a study of cytomegalovirus exposure and HLA in healthy donors. Use of 60 Vbeta and 13 Jbeta primers characterized the PCR. Clones were read by immunoSEQ multiplex PCR, and TCRdb kept only the in-frame ones, dropping some. The table records some 210,000 clones, about 85% of them present only once. Sequenced input: PBMCs. These receptors all come from a woman aged 45-65 years in good health and CMV-seropositive.

J is TRBJ1-2 and V is TRBV6-1, with a possible D match to TRBD1 (5 bases). The CDR3 is 13 amino acids. In germline, CDR1 is MNHNS, CDR2 SASEGT. V was pared by 6 bases and J by 4 bases, with 12 bases between. This CDR3 reads CASRTASLYGYTF. For the CDR3, the DNA is TGTGCCAGCAGGACAGCCAGCCTCTATGGCTACACCTTC.

There are a few counts of this clone. V and J are TRBV5-1 and TRBJ1-1, with a possible D match to TRBD1 (6 bases). V shed 2 bases and J shed 1 base, with 21 bases lying between them. This CDR3 comprises 18 residues. Germline CDR1 reads SGHRS; CDR2 reads YFSETQ. The CDR3 sequence: CASSFFWFRDITNTEAFF. The CDR3 DNA follows: TGCGCCAGCAGCTTTTTCTGGTTCAGGGACATCACGAACACTGAAGCTTTCTTT.

The V call is TRBV19, the J call TRBJ2-7, with D possibly TRBD2 on 5 matching bases. CDR3 length: 14 residues. The V gene's germline CDR1 is LNHDA and CDR2 SQIVND (reference sequence). Trimming took off 5 bases at V and 9 bases at J, with 20 bases between the two ends. The CDR3 DNA reads as TGTGCCAGTAGTCCTGTCCAGGTTCCCGAGGGGCAGTACTTC. Its translation is CASSPVQVPEGQYF.

This clone appeared once. The V call is TRBV4-2, the J call TRBJ2-1; 8 bases are a match to TRBD1. J lost 5 bases, V lost 2 bases, and 2 bases had no gene match. The CDR3 consists of 14 residues. Germline-derived CDR1 and CDR2 are LGHNA and YNFKEQ. The CDR3 region has the DNA TGTGCCAGCAGCCAACCAGGGGGCCACAATGAGCAGTTCTTC. The encoded protein is CASSQPGGHNEQFF.

This chain connects TRBV28 to TRBJ2-3; 8 nucleotides align to TRBD2. The ends lost 7 bases at V and 2 bases at J; junction bases unmatched: 8. Germline V CDR1 and CDR2: MDHEN, SYDVKM. The length of the CDR3 is 15 residues. As DNA, the CDR3 is TGTGCCAGCATCTCACGGGGGGGGTACACAGATACGCAGTATTTT. Its protein is CASISRGGYTDTQYF. The entire variable domain, with the rest obtained from reference TRBV28 and TRBJ2-3, is as follows: DVKVTQSSRYLVKRTGEKVFLECVQDMDHENMFWYRQDPGLGLRLIYFSYDVKMKEKGDIPEGYSVSREKKERFSLILESASTNQTSMYLCASISRGGYTDTQYFGPGTRLTVL.

V usage is TRBV5-1 and J usage is TRBJ1-2, with D perhaps matching TRBD1 (5 bases). Germline loops: CDR1 SGHRS, CDR2 YFSETQ. Trimming took off 0 bases at V and 4 bases at J, with 10 bases between the two ends. The CDR3 extends over 14 amino acids. Written as DNA, the CDR3 is TGCGCCAGCAGCTTGGCCGACAGCCCCTATGGCTACACCTTC. Residues: CASSLADSPYGYTF.

The chain has TRBV19 and TRBJ1-2; a weak D match, TRBD1 (6 bases). V was clipped by 6 bases and J by 4 bases, with 15 bases between them. The CDR3 totals 14 residues. Germline V gene lookup returns CDR1 LNHDA and CDR2 SQIVND (reference sequence). The CDR3 bases are TGTGCCAGTAGCCAACAGGGCCCTTCCTATGGCTACACCTTC. It yields the protein CASSQQGPSYGYTF. The entire variable domain, with the rest obtained from reference TRBV19 and TRBJ1-2, is as follows: DGGITQSPKYLFRKEGQNVTLSCEQNLNHDAMYWYRQDPGQGLRLIYYSQIVNDFQKGDIAEGYSVSREKKESFPLTVTSAQKNPTAFYLCASSQQGPSYGYTFGSGTRLTVV.

This chain links TRBV30 with TRBJ1-2; 7 bases align to TRBD1. Germline V gene sequence: CDR1 GTSNPN, CDR2 SVGIG (reference sequence). Germline trimming cut 0 bases from V and 4 bases from J; bases unmatched to any gene: 5. This CDR3 contains 14 residues. The CDR3: CAWSVRTGGYGYTF. The CDR3 nucleotides read TGTGCCTGGAGTGTACGGACAGGAGGCTATGGCTACACCTTC.

As to this clone: Other DNA sequences in the same sample also yield this CDR3. J is TRBJ2-1 and V is TRBV5-1, with D tentatively TRBD1 (5 bases). CDR1 is SGHRS and CDR2 is YFSETQ in the germline V gene. The CDR3 is made up of 14 amino acids. Trimming removed 0 bases at V and 2 bases at J, with 6 bases between. CDR3 DNA sequence: TGCGCCAGCAGCTTGGGACAGACCTACAATGAGCAGTTCTTC. Residues: CASSLGQTYNEQFF.

The chain recombines TRBV5-6 with TRBJ2-5, with 11 bases identical to TRBD1. The CDR3 extends over 16 amino acids. V was pared by 2 bases and J by 3 bases, with 6 bases of the junction left unmatched. Germline CDR1 reads SGHDT; CDR2 reads YYEEEE. CDR3 DNA: TGTGCCAGCAGCTTAGGTGTGGGACAGGGGGAAGAGACCCAGTACTTC. Protein: CASSLGVGQGEETQYF.

The chain carries TRBV7-6 and TRBJ1-1, with TRBD1 matching over 9 bases. V lost 3 bases to trimming and J lost 1 base; unmatched junction nucleotides: 9. Germline values: CDR1 SGHVS, CDR2 FNYEAQ. This CDR3 comprises 17 residues. The CDR3 nucleotides read TGTGCCAGCAGCTTTATCGGGACAGGGCCGCCGAACACTGAAGCTTTCTTT. Its protein is CASSFIGTGPPNTEAFF. Looking up the rest from reference TRBV7-6 and TRBJ1-1 gives the full variable domain: GAGVSQSPRYKVTKRGQDVALRCDPISGHVSLYWYRQALGQGPEFLTYFNYEAQQDKSGLPNDRFSAERPEGSISTLTIQRTEQRDSAMYRCASSFIGTGPPNTEAFFGQGTRLTVV.

In its sample, this clone was seen once. The chain has TRBV18 and TRBJ1-4; possible D gene TRBD1, 5 bases. The CDR3 loop spans 17 amino acids. Germline loops: CDR1 KGHSH, CDR2 LQKENI. Trimming cost V 4 bases and J 7 bases, with 22 bases left between them. The CDR3 DNA is TGTGCCAGCTCACAGACGATAACAGGTTTCAAGGGTGAAAAACTGTTTTTT. Protein sequence: CASSQTITGFKGEKLFF.

The rearrangement links TRBV7-2 to TRBJ2-7; 11 bases map to TRBD2. Germline V CDR1 and CDR2: SGHTA, FQGNSA. This CDR3 is 16 amino acids long. J was trimmed by 4 bases and V by 5 bases; bases with no gene match: 10. CDR3 nucleotide sequence: TGTGCCAGCAGCCCCGATACTAGCGGGGGAAGGTACGAGCAGTACTTC. Its protein is CASSPDTSGGRYEQYF.

This clone was seen once. V and J are TRBV9 and TRBJ1-2, with D perhaps TRBD1 (5 bases). The CDR3 loop spans 13 amino acids. Germline CDR1 SGDLS, CDR2 YYNGEE. With 4 bases removed from V and 6 bases from J, the gap between germline ends came to 13 bases. CDR3 residues: CASSPMGEDGYTF. CDR3 DNA: TGTGCCAGCAGCCCGATGGGGGAGGATGGCTACACCTTC.

The chain links TRBV7-9 to TRBJ2-1, with no clear D. Deletions cut 5 bases from V and 10 bases from J, with 9 bases between. The CDR3 is 11 residues long. Germline CDR1 is SEHNR and CDR2 is FQNEAQ (reference sequence). CDR3 region: CASSLRREQFF. CDR3 DNA: TGTGCCAGCAGCCTACGTCGGGAGCAGTTCTTC.

The chain carries TRBV9 and TRBJ2-7; D remains unclear. With 4 bases removed from V and 7 bases from J, the gap between germline ends came to 15 bases. The CDR3 spans 13 residues. From germline, CDR1 is SGDLS and CDR2 YYNGEE. The CDR3, as DNA: TGTGCCAGCAGCCCTTGGGCAGCTGGAGAGCAGTACTTC. Residues: CASSPWAAGEQYF.

The chain links TRBV6-1 to TRBJ2-7, with D tentatively TRBD1 (6 bases). CDR3 length: 13 amino acids. Per the germline V gene, CDR1 is MNHNS and CDR2 is SASEGT. With 7 bases removed from V and 3 bases from J, the gap between germline ends came to 13 bases. CDR3 coding DNA: TGTGCCAGCACCCCGGACAGATTCTACGAGCAGTACTTC. This sequence encodes CASTPDRFYEQYF.